The clone carrying this TCR beta chain was counted a single time. This sample is part of a study of blood T cell repertoires in COVID-19. Study-level background: Sites across the United States, Italy and Spain contributed samples from acute and convalescent COVID-19.

Measured with immunoSEQ multiplex PCR; TCRdb has only the in-frame clones, and not every one. The sample holds approximately 82,000 clones; about 82% are singletons and the top ten take about an eighth. Germline-derived CDR1 and CDR2 are MDHEN and SYDVKM. CDR3 size: 14 residues. Trimming took 6 bases from V and 7 from J, leaving 15 bases between them. The chain employs TRBV28 and TRBJ2-2; tentatively, D is TRBD2 (5 bases). The TCR originated in a woman in her sixties or seventies with active or convalescent COVID-19. Sequencing was done on a sample of peripheral blood. This CDR3 reads CASSLGHAGGELFF. The DNA of the CDR3 is TGTGCCAGCAGCCTGGGCCACGCGGGCGGGGAGCTGTTTTTT.